This TCR beta chain comes out of a study of blood T cell repertoires in COVID-19 (dated by TCRdb to about 2020). The study in broad terms: Samples covering the acute and convalescent phases of COVID-19 were provided by collaborators in the United States, Italy and Spain. The material from the prospective study consisted of cDNA or gDNA derived from T cells, B-cell-depleted T cells, or PBMCs. Subjects who had been exposed to COVID-19, were actively infected with it, or had recovered from it provided the deeply sampled blood TCRbeta repertoires that made up the dataset. The repertoires were released in a freely available public database intended as a resource for research on the immune response to SARS-CoV-2. Samples came from the ongoing ImmuneRACE study (first 160 participants) plus 1,254 subjects from 6 global collaborators. Nearly every sample came with metadata listing a de-identified subject ID, COVID-19 status, age in years and sex. Where available, HLA class I and class II types were taken from metadata supplied by the sample provider and were not determined by assay-based typing.

The immunoSEQ Assay, a bias-controlled multiplex PCR, was used to amplify TCRbeta CDR3 regions from genomic DNA. As for how the authors treated the data: The number of nucleated cells in each sample was estimated from the amplification of reference gene primers within the assay. To quantify the absolute abundance of each unique TCRbeta CDR3 rearrangement, sequence reads were collapsed and filtered. For each sample, productive Simpson clonality was calculated as the square root of Simpson's diversity index across productive rearrangements. As stored in TCRdb, this immuneACCESS dataset retains in-frame rearrangements with V and J assigned. A fraction of the clones does not appear; measured against another copy, unresolved V genes explain less than half of the discrepancy, and the remainder lacks a known reason. For V, J and clone size, that table is used; D and trimming come from the DNA. The sample yields approximately 75,000 clones; roughly 80% were counted once. Of the sample, 9.5% to 15% falls within the top ten clones.

The paper's findings and limits, for the study overall: Clinical and demographic metadata were provided uncurated, with the amount varying by source and participant.

This clone was detected only a few times. Its antigen remains undetermined. No per-base quality is available; no much larger clone lies one base away. At one collaborating source in Seattle, patients were enrolled during active infection and were followed longitudinally through the course of disease. The collaborating institutions used their own protocols to collect whole blood in K2EDTA tubes. For TCRbeta analysis, collaborators shipped samples in one of three forms: frozen whole blood, isolated PBMCs, or DNA extracted from either of those sample types. Taken from the germline V gene, the CDR1 and CDR2 loops are MDHEN and SYDVKM. For this chain, trimming is 2 bases at the V end and 9 bases at the J end, and the number of junction bases without a gene match is 8. The CDR3 runs 15 amino acids, cysteine and phenylalanine included. The read is trimmed to its CDR3 DNA, 45 bases read in frame from base 1.

This TCR came from a man between 45 and 60 years old with COVID-19, enrolled during active disease. Source material: peripheral blood. The sequence is built from TRBV28 and TRBJ2-1; 9 middle bases align to TRBD2. The CDR3 amino acid sequence is: CASSLPPSGVAEQFF. Read as DNA, the sequence is TGTGCCAGCAGTTTACCGCCTAGCGGGGTCGCTGAGCAGTTCTTC.